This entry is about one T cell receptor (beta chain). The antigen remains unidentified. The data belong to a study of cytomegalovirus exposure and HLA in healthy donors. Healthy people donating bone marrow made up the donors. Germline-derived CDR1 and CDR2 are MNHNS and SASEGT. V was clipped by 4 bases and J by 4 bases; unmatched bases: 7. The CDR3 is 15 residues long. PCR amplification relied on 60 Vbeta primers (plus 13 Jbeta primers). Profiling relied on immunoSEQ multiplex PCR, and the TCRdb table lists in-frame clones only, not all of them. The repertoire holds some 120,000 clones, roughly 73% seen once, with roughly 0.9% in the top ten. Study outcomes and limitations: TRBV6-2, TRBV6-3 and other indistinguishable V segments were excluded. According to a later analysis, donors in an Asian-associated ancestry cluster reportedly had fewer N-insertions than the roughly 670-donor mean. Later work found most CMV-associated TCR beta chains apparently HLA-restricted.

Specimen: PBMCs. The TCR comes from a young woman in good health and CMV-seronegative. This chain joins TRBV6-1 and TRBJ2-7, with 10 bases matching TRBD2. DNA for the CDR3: TGTGCCAGCAGTGCATCCCCTAGCGGGAGTTACGAGCAGTACTTC. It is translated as CASSASPSGSYEQYF.